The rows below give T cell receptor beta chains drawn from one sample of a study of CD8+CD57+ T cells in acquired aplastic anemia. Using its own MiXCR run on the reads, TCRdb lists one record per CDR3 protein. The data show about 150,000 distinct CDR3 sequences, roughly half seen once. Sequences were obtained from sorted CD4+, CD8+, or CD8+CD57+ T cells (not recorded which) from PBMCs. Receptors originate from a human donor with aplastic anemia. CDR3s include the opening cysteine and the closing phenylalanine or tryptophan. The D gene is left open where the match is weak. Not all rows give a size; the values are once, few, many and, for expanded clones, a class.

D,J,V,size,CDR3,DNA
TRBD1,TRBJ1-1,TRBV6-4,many,CASSATLQGAAFF,TGTGCCAGCAGTGCCACTTTACAGGGGGCAGCTTTCTTT
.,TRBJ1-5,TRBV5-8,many,CASSLGGDSNQPQHF,TGTGCCAGCAGCTTGGGGGGGGATAGCAATCAGCCCCAGCATTTT
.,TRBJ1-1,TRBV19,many,CASRDSGYTEAFF,TGTGCCAGTAGGGACAGTGGATACACTGAAGCTTTCTTT
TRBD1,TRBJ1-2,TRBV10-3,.,CATPSRDREGYTF,TGTGCCACCCCGTCCCGGGACAGGGAAGGCTACACCTTC
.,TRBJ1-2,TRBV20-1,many,CSARETQQGFPLGGYTF,TGCAGTGCTAGGGAGACACAACAGGGTTTCCCCTTAGGGGGCTACACCTTC
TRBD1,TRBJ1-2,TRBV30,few,CAWTSGGDGYTF,TGTGCCTGGACTTCAGGGGGCGACGGCTACACCTTC
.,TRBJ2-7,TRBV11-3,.,CASIGQHYEQYF,TGTGCCAGCATAGGACAGCACTACGAGCAGTACTTC
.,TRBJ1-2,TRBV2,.,CASTEGDHGYTF,TGTGCCAGCACGGAAGGAGATCATGGCTACACCTTC
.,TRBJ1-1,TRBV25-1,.,CASSESGKGKYTEAFF,TGTGCCAGCAGTGAATCAGGCAAGGGAAAATACACTGAAGCTTTCTTT
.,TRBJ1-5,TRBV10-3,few,CAIRSESNQPQHF,TGTGCCATCAGATCAGAGAGCAATCAGCCCCAGCATTTT
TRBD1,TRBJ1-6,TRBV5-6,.,CASSIPGQGADNSPLHF,TGTGCCAGCAGCATTCCGGGACAGGGGGCTGATAATTCACCCCTCCACTTT
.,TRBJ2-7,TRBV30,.,CAWTIGISYEQYF,TGTGCCTGGACGATTGGGATCTCCTACGAGCAGTACTTC
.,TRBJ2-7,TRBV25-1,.,CASSEIGTQYF,TGTGCCAGCAGTGAGATTGGGACGCAGTACTTC
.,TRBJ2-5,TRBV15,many,CATSIYGGETQYF,TGTGCCACCAGCATCTACGGAGGAGAGACCCAGTACTTC
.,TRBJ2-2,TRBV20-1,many,CSARDPGAGLTGELFF,TGCAGTGCTAGAGATCCTGGGGCTGGCCTGACCGGGGAGCTGTTTTTT
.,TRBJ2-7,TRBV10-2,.,CASSESTGVAPQYF,TGCGCCAGCAGTGAGTCGACTGGGGTTGCACCTCAGTACTTC
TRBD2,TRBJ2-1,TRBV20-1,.,CSARSSGGNYNEQFF,TGCAGTGCTCGTTCAAGCGGGGGGAACTACAATGAGCAGTTCTTC
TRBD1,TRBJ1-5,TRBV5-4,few,CASSLGQLNTDTQHF,TGTGCCAGCAGCCTGGGACAGCTAAACACAGATACGCAGCATTTT
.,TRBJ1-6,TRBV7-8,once,CASSVESQGPLHF,TGTGCCAGCAGCGTTGAATCACAGGGACCCCTCCACTTT
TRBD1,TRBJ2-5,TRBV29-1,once,CSVREGQGKETQYF,TGCAGCGTTCGGGAGGGACAGGGGAAAGAGACCCAGTACTTC
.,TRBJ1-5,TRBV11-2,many,CASSLRITGGTGIQPQHF,TGTGCCAGCAGCTTAAGGATTACGGGGGGCACTGGAATTCAGCCCCAGCATTTT
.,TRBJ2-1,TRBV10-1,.,CASSAGYNEQFF,TGCGCCAGCAGTGCGGGGTACAATGAGCAGTTCTTC
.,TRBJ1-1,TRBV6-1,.,CASSRGGQTSPFF,TGTGCCAGCAGCCGGGGAGGACAGACCAGTCCTTTCTTT
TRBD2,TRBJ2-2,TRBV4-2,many,CASSRAGETGELFF,TGTGCCAGCAGCCGAGCGGGAGAAACCGGGGAGCTGTTTTTT
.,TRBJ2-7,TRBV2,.,CASSQEGGWQYF,TGCGCCAGCAGCCAAGAAGGAGGGTGGCAGTACTTC
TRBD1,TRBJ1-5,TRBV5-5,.,CASSGDREGQPQHF,TGTGCCAGCAGCGGGGACAGGGAGGGGCAGCCCCAGCATTTT
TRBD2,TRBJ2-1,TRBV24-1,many,CATFRTSGSSHF,TGTGCCACCTTCCGGACTAGCGGGAGTTCTCACTTC
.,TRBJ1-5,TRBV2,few,CASSLSMVGPQHF,TGTGCCAGCAGTTTATCGATGGTGGGGCCCCAGCATTTT
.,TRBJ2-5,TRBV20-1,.,CSARGLAQTQYF,TGCAGTGCTAGAGGGCTAGCCCAGACCCAGTACTTC
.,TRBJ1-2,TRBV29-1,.,CSATAGIYGYTF,TGCAGCGCTACAGCAGGGATTTATGGCTACACCTTC
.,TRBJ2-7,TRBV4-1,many,CASSQGRSPPHHEQYF,TGCGCCAGCAGCCAAGGTAGATCCCCACCACACCACGAGCAGTACTTC
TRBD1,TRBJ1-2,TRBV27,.,CASSFKGANYGYTF,TGTGCCAGCAGTTTTAAGGGGGCCAACTATGGCTACACCTTC
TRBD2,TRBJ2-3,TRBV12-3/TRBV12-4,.,CASIVAGTSDTQYF,TGTGCCAGCATTGTAGCGGGAACGTCAGATACGCAGTATTTT
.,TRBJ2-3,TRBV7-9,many,CASSLPRDTQYF,TGTGCCAGCAGCTTACCTCGAGATACGCAGTATTTT
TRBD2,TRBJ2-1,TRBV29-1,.,CSVPGTSGNNKQFF,TGCAGCGTTCCGGGGACTAGCGGGAACAATAAGCAGTTCTTC
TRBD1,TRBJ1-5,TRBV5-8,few,CASGQGGNQPQHF,TGTGCCAGCGGCCAGGGGGGCAATCAGCCCCAGCATTTT
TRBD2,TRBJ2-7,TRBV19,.,CASRGGGGSYEQYF,TGTGCCAGTAGGGGAGGCGGGGGCTCCTACGAGCAGTACTTC
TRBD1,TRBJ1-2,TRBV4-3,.,CASSHYTGGGPGGYTF,TGCGCCAGCAGCCATTACACAGGGGGCGGCCCGGGGGGCTACACCTTC
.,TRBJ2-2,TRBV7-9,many,CASSLQLGGRIGELFF,TGTGCCAGCAGCTTACAATTAGGAGGGAGAATCGGGGAGCTGTTTTTT
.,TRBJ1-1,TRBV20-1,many,CSARTGITEAFF,TGCAGTGCTAGAACAGGGATCACTGAAGCTTTCTTT
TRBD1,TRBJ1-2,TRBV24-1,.,CATSDTGQGSGYTF,TGTGCCACCAGTGATACGGGACAGGGAAGTGGCTACACCTTC
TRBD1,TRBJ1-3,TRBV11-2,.,CASSHQGAGVGNTIYF,TGTGCCAGCAGCCACCAGGGGGCAGGTGTCGGAAACACCATATATTTT
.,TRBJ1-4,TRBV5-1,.,CAIREKLFF,TGCGCCATCCGTGAAAAACTGTTTTTT
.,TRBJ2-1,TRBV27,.,CASSLSPDRYNEQFF,TGTGCCAGCAGTTTAAGTCCGGACAGATACAATGAGCAGTTCTTC
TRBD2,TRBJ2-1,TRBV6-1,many,CASRTAGAVTYNEQFF,TGTGCCAGCAGAACAGCGGGAGCTGTTACATACAATGAGCAGTTCTTC
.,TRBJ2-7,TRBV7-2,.,CASSRGAGQDEQYF,TGTGCCAGCAGCCGGGGGGCAGGTCAGGACGAGCAGTACTTC
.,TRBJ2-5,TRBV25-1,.,CASSGFTPQETQYF,TGTGCCAGCAGTGGATTTACTCCCCAAGAGACCCAGTACTTC
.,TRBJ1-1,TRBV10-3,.,CASSPNLGLLNTEAFF,TGTGCCAGCAGTCCCAACTTAGGACTTCTGAACACTGAAGCTTTCTTT
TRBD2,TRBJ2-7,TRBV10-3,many,CAISGGGASYEQYF,TGTGCCATCAGTGGCGGGGGGGCTTCCTACGAGCAGTACTTC
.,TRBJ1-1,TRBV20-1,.,CSVDRDNTEAFF,TGCAGTGTCGACAGAGACAACACTGAAGCTTTCTTT
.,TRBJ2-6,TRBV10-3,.,CAISDVRANVLTF,TGTGCCATCAGTGACGTGAGGGCCAACGTCCTGACTTTC
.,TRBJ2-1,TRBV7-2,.,CASSLALYNEQFF,TGTGCCAGCAGCCTCGCCCTCTACAATGAGCAGTTCTTC
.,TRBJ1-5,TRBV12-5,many,CASGLVRGWPQHF,TGTGCTAGTGGTTTGGTACGTGGGTGGCCCCAGCATTTT
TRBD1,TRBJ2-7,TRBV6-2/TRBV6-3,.,CASRRQGEYEQYF,TGTGCCAGCAGACGACAGGGAGAGTACGAGCAGTACTTC
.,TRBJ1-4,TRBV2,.,CASSSRRGNREKLFF,TGTGCCAGCAGCTCCAGGAGGGGAAATCGGGAAAAACTGTTTTTT